This TCR beta chain was sequenced for a study of vaccination and CD4 T cells after COVID-19. The wider study: Samples taken post-COVID came a median around 100 days after diagnosis, ranging from 35 to 161. Post-vaccine sampling followed dose two by a median roughly 65 days (range 14 to 241). Cells received overlapping spike peptides from SARS-CoV-2, HCoV-NL63, HCoV-OC43 and HCoV-229E as stimulation.

Sequenced with the Oncomine TCR Beta short-read assay was DNA taken from cultured CD4+ T cells. TCRdb itself ran the PCR reads through MiXCR, one entry per CDR3 protein. This sample has approximately 10,000 distinct CDR3 sequences, with around 58% found just once. This CDR3 contains 12 residues. Trimming removed 9 bases from V and 2 bases from J, with 9 bases in between. Germline lookup yields CDR1 LNHDA and CDR2 SQIVND (reference sequence). Of note for this clonotype: Its matching antigen is unknown.

Indicated treatment: roughly nine-day PBMC culture with coronavirus spike peptide pools or control peptides (ViraFEST assay). Culture of a few million PBMCs per well took place with about 9.1 IU/ml IL-2 and roughly 9.8 ug/ml peptide pools. This receptor was obtained from a human donor who had recovered from COVID-19. The genes are TRBV19 and TRBJ2-3; the D gene is possibly TRBD1 (6 bases). Source material: CD4+ T cells from blood, cultured in vitro. The CDR3 coding sequence is TGTGCCAGCGGACAGTTCACAGATACGCAGTATTTT. It is translated as CASGQFTDTQYF.